This is a list of T cell receptor beta chains from one sample in a study of shared clonotypes between healthy human individuals. Profiled with immunoSEQ multiplex PCR; TCRdb holds only in-frame clones, not every one. The data contain a few hundred thousand clones, more than 95% of them singletons. The sequencing input was naive CD4+ T cells sorted from blood. Every receptor here comes from a woman aged 25-40 years in good health. Each CDR3 is given with its conserved first and last residue. A D gene is named only where the DNA matches it firmly. Not every row has a clone size; where given, it reads once, few, many or a size class.

V	D	J	size	DNA	CDR3
TRBV5-5	NA	TRBJ2-1	NA	TGTGCCAGCAGCTTTCTGCGGACAAACAATGAGCAGTTCTTC	CASSFLRTNNEQFF
TRBV11-2	NA	TRBJ1-4	NA	TGTGCCAGCAGCCTCGCGGGGAATGAAAAACTGTTTTTT	CASSLAGNEKLFF
TRBV7-9	NA	TRBJ1-2	NA	TGTGCCAGCAGAACTCACCTTGACTATGGCTACACCTTC	CASRTHLDYGYTF
TRBV5-1	NA	TRBJ2-1	NA	TGCGCCAGCAGCTTGTATCGGGACACCTACAATGAGCAGTTCTTC	CASSLYRDTYNEQFF
TRBV2	NA	TRBJ2-7	NA	TGTGCCAGCAGCCGGGGGGCGGGATCCTACGAGCAGTACTTC	CASSRGAGSYEQYF
TRBV6-5	NA	TRBJ2-7	NA	TGTGCCAGCAGTTACGACCGGGGAGCCCTCTACGAGCAGTACTTC	CASSYDRGALYEQYF
TRBV19	TRBD1	TRBJ1-5	NA	TGTGCCAGTAGTCCCGCTAGGGGACAGGGCACGCAATACCTCAATCAGCCCCAGCATTTT	CASSPARGQGTQYLNQPQHF
TRBV5-6	NA	TRBJ2-1	NA	TGTGCCAGCAGCTTGGGTCGGGAATCCTACAATGAGCAGTTCTTC	CASSLGRESYNEQFF
TRBV19	NA	TRBJ1-1	NA	TGTGCCAGTCGGCCCACCGGGGGCAACACTGAAGCTTTCTTT	CASRPTGGNTEAFF
TRBV5-4	NA	TRBJ2-3	NA	TGTGCCAGCAGCTCCACTAGCACAGATACGCAGTATTTT	CASSSTSTDTQYF
TRBV6-5	NA	TRBJ2-7	NA	TGTGCCAGCAGTTCGCGGGGTTACGAGCAGTACTTC	CASSSRGYEQYF
TRBV2	NA	TRBJ2-3	NA	TGTGCCAGCAGGGGTACGACCGCAGATACGCAGTATTTT	CASRGTTADTQYF
TRBV2	NA	TRBJ2-6	NA	TGTGCCAGTGGGGCTGGGGCCAACGTCCTGACTTTC	CASGAGANVLTF
TRBV2	NA	TRBJ2-2	NA	TGTGCCAGCAGTGAAGCGCCGAGTGACACCGGGGAGCTGTTTTTT	CASSEAPSDTGELFF
TRBV29-1	NA	TRBJ2-3	NA	TGCAGCGTTGAAAGGGATTTCACAGATACGCAGTATTTT	CSVERDFTDTQYF
TRBV19	TRBD2	TRBJ2-3	NA	TGTGCCAGTAGTCCAGAGAGAGTACTAGCGGGAGGGTCAGATACGCAGTATTTT	CASSPERVLAGGSDTQYF
TRBV6-5	NA	TRBJ2-7	NA	TGTGCCAGCACCCATCCCCCGTGGTACTTC	CASTHPPWYF
TRBV6-5	TRBD1	TRBJ2-5	NA	TGTGCCAGCAGTTACGGACAGGGGGCGCGTGAGACCCAGTACTTC	CASSYGQGARETQYF
TRBV13	NA	TRBJ1-5	once	TGTGCCAGCAGCTTAGGCCGTTTGAGAAACCCGTATCAGCCCCAGCATTTT	CASSLGRLRNPYQPQHF
TRBV11-1	TRBD2	TRBJ2-7	NA	TGTGCCAGCAGCAGACTAGCGGGGAGCTCCTACGAGCAGTACTTC	CASSRLAGSSYEQYF
TRBV28	NA	TRBJ2-7	few	TGTGCCAGCAGTGTATCCTACGAGCAGTACTTC	CASSVSYEQYF
TRBV5-6	NA	TRBJ1-1	NA	TGTGCCAGCAGCTTCACCGGACGGCCCCGAGGGGTAGCTTTCTTT	CASSFTGRPRGVAFF
TRBV29-1	NA	TRBJ1-1	once	TGCAGCGTTTCGGGGCTCCCCATTGGTACTGAAGCTTTCTTT	CSVSGLPIGTEAFF
TRBV5-1	TRBD2	TRBJ2-1	NA	TGCGCCAGCAGCGGACCGGGACTAGCGGGCGGGTACAATGAGCAGTTCTTC	CASSGPGLAGGYNEQFF
TRBV27	NA	TRBJ1-1	NA	TGTGCCAGCAGATATACAGGTGGCACTGAAGCTTTCTTT	CASRYTGGTEAFF
TRBV25-1	NA	TRBJ2-5	NA	TGTGCCAGCAGTGAATATGGCAGGGGCGGGGCCCAGTACTTC	CASSEYGRGGAQYF
TRBV27	NA	TRBJ1-5	NA	TGTGCCAGCAGTTTAGTGGAGGGCAATCAGCCCCAGCATTTT	CASSLVEGNQPQHF
TRBV28	NA	TRBJ2-3	once	TGTGCCAGCAGTTTTAAAGATACGCAGTATTTT	CASSFKDTQYF
TRBV19	NA	TRBJ2-1	once	TGTGCCAGTAGCTCAGAGGAGGACTTCTCGAATGAGCAGTTCTTC	CASSSEEDFSNEQFF
TRBV28	NA	TRBJ2-1	NA	TGTGCCAGCAGTTTTGGGGGGGCGGATGAGCAGTTCTTC	CASSFGGADEQFF
TRBV5-5	NA	TRBJ1-5	NA	TGTGCCAGCAGCTTGGCCAGCGTCCTCGGGAGCCAGCCCCAGCATTTT	CASSLASVLGSQPQHF
TRBV4-1	TRBD2	TRBJ2-2	NA	TGCGCCAGCAGACCCCACACCAAGCGGGAGAACACCGGGGGGCTGTTTTTT	CASRPHTKRENTGGLFF